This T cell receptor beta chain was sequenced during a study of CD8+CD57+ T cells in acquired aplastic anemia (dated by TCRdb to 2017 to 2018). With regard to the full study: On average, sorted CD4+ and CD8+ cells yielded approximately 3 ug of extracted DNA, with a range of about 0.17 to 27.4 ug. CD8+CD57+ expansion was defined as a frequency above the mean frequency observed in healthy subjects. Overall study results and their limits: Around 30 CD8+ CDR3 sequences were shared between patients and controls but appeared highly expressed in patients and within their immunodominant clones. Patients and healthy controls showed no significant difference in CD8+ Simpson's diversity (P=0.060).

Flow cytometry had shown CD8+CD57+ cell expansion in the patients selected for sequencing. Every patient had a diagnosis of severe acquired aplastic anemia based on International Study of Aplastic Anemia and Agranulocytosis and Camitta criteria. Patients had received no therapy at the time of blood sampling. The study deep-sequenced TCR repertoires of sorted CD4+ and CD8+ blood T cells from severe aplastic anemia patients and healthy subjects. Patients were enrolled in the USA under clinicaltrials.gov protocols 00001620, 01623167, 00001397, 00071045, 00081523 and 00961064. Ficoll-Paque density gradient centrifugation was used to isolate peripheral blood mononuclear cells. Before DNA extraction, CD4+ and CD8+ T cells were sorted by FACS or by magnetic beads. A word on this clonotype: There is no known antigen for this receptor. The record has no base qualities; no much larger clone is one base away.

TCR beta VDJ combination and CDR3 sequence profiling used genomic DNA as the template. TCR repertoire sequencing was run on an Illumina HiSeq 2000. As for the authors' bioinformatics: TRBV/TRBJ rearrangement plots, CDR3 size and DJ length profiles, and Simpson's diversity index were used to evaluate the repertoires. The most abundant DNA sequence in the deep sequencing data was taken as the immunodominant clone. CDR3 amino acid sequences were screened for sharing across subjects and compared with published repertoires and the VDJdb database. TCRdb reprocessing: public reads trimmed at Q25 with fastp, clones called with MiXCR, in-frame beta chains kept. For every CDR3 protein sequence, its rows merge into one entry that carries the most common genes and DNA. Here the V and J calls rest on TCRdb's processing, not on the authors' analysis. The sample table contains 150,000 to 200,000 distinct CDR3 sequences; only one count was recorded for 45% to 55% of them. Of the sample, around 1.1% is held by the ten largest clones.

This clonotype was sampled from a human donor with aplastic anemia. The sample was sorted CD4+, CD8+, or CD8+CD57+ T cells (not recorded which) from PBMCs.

The DNA sequence follows: TGTGCCAGCAGCTCCCGGGGGTCCTTATCCTACGAGCAGTACTTC. Translation gives CASSSRGSLSYEQYF. The V and J segments used are TRBV25-1 and TRBJ2-5; TRBD2 could be the D gene, as 6 bases match. The DNA end is more similar to TRBJ2-7, so the J call may be wrong. The CDR3 goes from the cysteine to the phenylalanine over 15 residues. The DNA shown is the 45-base CDR3, in frame from base 1. Taken from the germline V gene, the CDR1 and CDR2 loops are MGHDK and SYGVNS.